The clone carrying this T cell receptor (beta chain) showed up many times. V dropped 3 bases and J dropped 3 bases, with 12 bases sitting between them. The CDR3 is made up of 14 amino acids. Germline assignment: CDR1 SGHTA and CDR2 FQGNSA. The data were obtained in a study of T-cell reconstitution after alpha-beta-depleted transplantation in children. Preparation of the TCRbeta library involved a method that used unique molecular identifiers. Each CDR3 protein is one row after TCRdb ran MiXCR on the PCR reads. Here the sample spans around 92,000 distinct CDR3 sequences, more than 10% being singletons.

Sequenced material: PBMCs from the stem cell graft donor, taken from the stem cell graft. This rearrangement joins TRBV7-2 to TRBJ2-7; D is perhaps TRBD2 (6 bases). This receptor was identified in a human donor who donated a stem cell graft to a child with inherited bone marrow failure. This chain's CDR3 is CASSFGGNGYEQYF. As DNA, the CDR3 is TGTGCCAGCAGCTTTGGGGGGAACGGCTACGAGCAGTACTTC.